This T cell receptor beta chain was observed in a study of blood T cell repertoires in COVID-19. About the study: Italy, Spain and the United States were the sources of the convalescent and acute COVID-19 samples.

V lost 5 bases and J 3 bases, leaving 8 bases between the germline ends. Germline values: CDR1 LGHNA, CDR2 YSLEER. The CDR3 has 13 amino acids. Original processing methods: Amplification with reference gene primers provided the estimates of nucleated cell counts. Assay: immunoSEQ multiplex PCR; the TCRdb copy retains only in-frame clones and omits some. Clone size and V and J calls were adopted from that table, with D and trimming inferred from the DNA. Among roughly 230,000 clones listed, approximately 84% were seen once. This clonotype was sampled from a middle-aged man with acute or convalescent COVID-19. The material sequenced was peripheral blood. J is TRBJ1-5 and V is TRBV4-3; D unresolved. The CDR3 sequence: CASSYSPNQPQHF. Written as DNA, the CDR3 is TGCGCCAGCAGCTACAGTCCCAATCAGCCCCAGCATTTT.